In this sample, the clone carrying this T cell receptor (beta chain) turned up many times. Its target is unknown. These data are taken from a study of T-cell memory formation after mild COVID-19. Study details: In these data, TCR clusters were largely donor specific.

General observations from the study: Whether day 37 second-wave clones are SARS-CoV-2-specific was not confirmed. Largely, contracting CD4+ clones fell within CM and EM, and contracting CD8+ clones within EMRA.

Amplification by 5'RACE using constant-segment primers produced TCR alpha and TCR beta cDNA libraries that carried sample barcodes and UMIs. TCRdb independently ran MiXCR on the 5' RACE reads; one entry per CDR3 protein. The sample contains 280,000 or so distinct CDR3 sequences, approximately 8.4% of which appear only once. This CDR3 has 15 residues. Losses at the gene ends were 6 bases for V and 10 bases for J; bases not matched to a gene: 15. Germline loops: CDR1 DFQATT, CDR2 SNEGSKA (reference sequence). Sequencing was done on a sample of PBMCs or a T cell subset sorted from them (not recorded which). This TCR derives from a man between 18 and 29 years old who had mild COVID-19 (a few samples of this study predate the infection). Cell type and time point are not known. The chain carries TRBV20-1 and TRBJ1-6; 7 nucleotides align to TRBD1. This CDR3 reads CSAKPWVGQRSPLHF. CDR3 nucleotides: TGCAGTGCAAAGCCGTGGGTGGGACAGAGGTCACCCCTCCACTTT.